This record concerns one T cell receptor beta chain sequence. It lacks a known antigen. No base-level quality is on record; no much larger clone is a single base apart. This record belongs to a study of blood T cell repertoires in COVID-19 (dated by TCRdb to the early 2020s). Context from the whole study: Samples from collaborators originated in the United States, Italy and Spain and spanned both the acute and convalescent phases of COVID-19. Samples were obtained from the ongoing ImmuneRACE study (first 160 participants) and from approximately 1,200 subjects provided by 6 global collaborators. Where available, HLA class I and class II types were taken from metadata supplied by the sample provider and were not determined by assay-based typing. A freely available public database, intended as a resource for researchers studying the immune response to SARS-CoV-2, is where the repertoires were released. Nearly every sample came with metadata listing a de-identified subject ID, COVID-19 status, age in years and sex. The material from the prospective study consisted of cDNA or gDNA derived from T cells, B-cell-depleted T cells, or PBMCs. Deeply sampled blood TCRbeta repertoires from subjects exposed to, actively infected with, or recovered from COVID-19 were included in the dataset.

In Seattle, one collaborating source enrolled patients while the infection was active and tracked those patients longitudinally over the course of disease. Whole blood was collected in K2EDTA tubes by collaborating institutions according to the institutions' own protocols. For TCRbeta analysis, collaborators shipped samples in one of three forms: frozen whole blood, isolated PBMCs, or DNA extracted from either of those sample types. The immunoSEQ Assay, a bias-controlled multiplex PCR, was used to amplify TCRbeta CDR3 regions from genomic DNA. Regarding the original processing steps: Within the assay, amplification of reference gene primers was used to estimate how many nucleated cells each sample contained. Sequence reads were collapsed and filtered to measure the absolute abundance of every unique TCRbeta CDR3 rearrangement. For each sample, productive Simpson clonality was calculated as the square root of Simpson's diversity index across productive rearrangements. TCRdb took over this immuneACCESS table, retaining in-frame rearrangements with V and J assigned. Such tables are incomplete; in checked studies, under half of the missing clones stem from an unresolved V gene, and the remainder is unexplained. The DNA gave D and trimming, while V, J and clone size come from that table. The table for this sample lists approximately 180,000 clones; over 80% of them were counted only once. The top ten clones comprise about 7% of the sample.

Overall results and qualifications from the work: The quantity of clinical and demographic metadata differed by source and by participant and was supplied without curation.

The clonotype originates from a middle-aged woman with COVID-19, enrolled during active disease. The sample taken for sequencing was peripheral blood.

CDR3 sequence: CASGGLAGESVEQFF. The DNA sequence is TGTGCCAGCGGGGGACTAGCGGGAGAGTCAGTTGAGCAGTTCTTC. The chain uses TRBV19 and TRBJ2-1; TRBD2 lines up with 14 middle nucleotides. From the cysteine up to the phenylalanine, the CDR3 has a length of 15 residues. Of the read, only the CDR3 DNA is kept; its 45 bases are in frame from base 1. V is trimmed back by 9 bases and J by 9 bases, and the junction contains 10 bases that no gene match accounts for. The germline V gene (reference sequence) supplies CDR1 LNHDA and CDR2 SQIVND.